This entry concerns a single T cell receptor beta chain. Its antigen is not yet known. Base quality data are lacking; no much larger clone is found one base away. The sample has other DNA sequences that encode this CDR3 too. The donors were healthy, HIV-negative adults with no recently reported acute infections or vaccinations. Every donor was a Caucasian adult living in Nashville, Tennessee, USA. CD4+ T cells were enriched by magnetic negative selection; naive cells were then positively selected on CD45RA, and the negative fraction formed the memory subset. Blood was obtained by leukapheresis, after which PBMCs were separated by Ficoll-Histopaque density gradient centrifugation and cryopreserved in liquid nitrogen vapor phase. Analytical flow cytometry was used to check the purity and quantity of every magnetically sorted T cell population. From each sorted fraction, genomic DNA was isolated and quantified by UV absorbance on a Nanodrop 2000c.

This entry comes from a study of shared clonotypes between healthy human individuals (TCRdb year 2020). Concerning the study at large: The cohort comprised two women and a few men aged 18 to 49 years. For each donor, CD4 naive and CD4 memory were each run on three plates, CD8 naive on two plates, and CD8 memory on one plate. To estimate repertoire size and how much clonotypes are shared between individuals, the study performed deep sequencing of blood TCR repertoires from a few healthy adults. To increase sequencing depth and limit assay-specific biases, TCR repertoire library preparation and sequencing were carried out by different laboratories using diverse techniques. Between about 0.8 and 9 billion PBMCs per donor were obtained by leukapheresis.

Trimming takes 6 bases off V and 7 bases off J; junction bases not matched to a gene: 4. CDR1 and CDR2, per the germline V gene, are MNHEY and SVGAGI. The CDR3, cysteine through phenylalanine, is 12 amino acids long. Only the CDR3 region is kept as DNA, spanning 36 bases read in frame from base 1. General conclusions and limits of the study: Naive subsets generally had larger estimated clonotype richness than memory subsets did. Even with the large sequencing depth, rarefaction of the sorted-subset datasets indicated that sequencing was incomplete. Clonotypes shared by all four sorted-subset donors showed higher generation probabilities than non-shared clonotypes. The small number of donors limited the genetic and exposure-history diversity represented. Across a few donors, around 5% of naive CD4, roughly 3.8% of naive CD8, roughly 2.2% of memory CD4, and about 0.4% of memory CD8 clonotypes were shared. Pairwise subsampling indicated that sequencing depth was expected to affect the degree of clonotype sharing among donors. Sampling was restricted to blood, and TCR repertoires in tissues likely differ from the TCR repertoires found in blood.

Using the deep immunoSEQ assay, TCR CDR3 regions were amplified from genomic DNA by multiplex PCR. For each cell subset, the extracted genomic DNA was distributed evenly across all wells of several immunoSEQ 96-well plates, and each plate served as one replicate. For sorted subsets, approximately 190 ng genomic DNA, equal to 30,000 or so T cell genomes, was loaded into each replicate PCR. Purified libraries were measured with a Qubit 3.0 fluorometer, size-checked on a Bioanalyzer 2100, and measured again with the KAPA Library Quantification kit. Every immunoSEQ 96-well plate was sequenced on a dedicated single-read 150-cycle Illumina NextSeq 550 flow cell. In the source study's methods: The immunoSEQ output contained only junctional sequences without quality scores, so filtering could not match that applied to full-length reads. Sequences were annotated with PyIR, a Python wrapper for IgBLAST v1.9, using IMGT germline references to assign V/J genes and CDR3. Any read was removed if the V/J assignment was weak (E-value above 1e-6), the CDR3 was missing, or the read contained stop codons, out-of-frame junctions, or ambiguous translated residues. V3J clonotypes were defined as sequences sharing the same inferred V gene, J gene, and CDR3 amino acid sequence. The percentage overlap between two repertoires was calculated by dividing the number of shared unique clonotypes by the size of the smaller repertoire. Three approaches were used to assess repertoire richness: RTK rarefaction, the Chao1 estimator, and Recon v2.1 estimates of unobserved clonotypes. Generation probabilities for all TCRbeta clonotypes obtained by the gDNA method from several donors were computed using OLGA. The table comes from immuneACCESS by way of TCRdb, which keeps in-frame sequences with V and J called. Part of the clones is missing from these tables; in studies checked, under half for an unresolved V gene and the rest for unknown reasons. The V and J calls and the clone size are those of that table, but D and trimming were determined from the DNA. This sample gives a few million clones in total; about 92% of them show up just once. 0.39% of the sample rests with the top ten.

This TCR came from a man aged 18 to 35 in good health. Some clones in this sample may be carry-over from other donors' samples. The chain was built from TRBV6-5 and TRBJ1-2; a stretch of 8 junction bases matches TRBD1. Sequencing was carried out using naive CD4+ T cells from PBMCs. The sample's cell subset or site label, in plain terms: CD45RA+ positively selected. The CDR3 corresponds to CASRGTGGGYTF. The nucleotide sequence reads TGTGCCAGCAGGGGGACAGGCGGTGGCTACACCTTC.